The 12 T cell receptor beta chains in this list originate from one sample, sequenced in a study of identical twins. Each CDR3 protein gets one entry after TCRdb re-called the 5' RACE reads with MiXCR. Among 1.5 million to 2 million distinct CDR3 sequences listed, under 35% were seen once. The specimen sequenced was cord blood. All receptors come from a newborn girl in good health.

This chain uses TRBV10-3 with TRBJ2-1; TRBD2 agrees at 9 bases. Trimming at V came to 6 bases and at J to 7 bases, leaving 7 bases not matched to a gene. The CDR3 loop spans 14 amino acids. CDR1 and CDR2 (germline): ENHRY, SYGVKD. The CDR3 region has the DNA TGTGCCATCAGCGAGACTAGCGGTGTGAATGAGCAGTTCTTC. It yields the protein CAISETSGVNEQFF.

This chain uses TRBV20-1 with TRBJ1-5; D unresolved. Germline CDR1 DFQATT, CDR2 SNEGSKA (reference sequence). There are 12 residues in the CDR3. CDR3 in amino acids: CTGGGPNQPQHF. CDR3 in DNA: TGCACTGGAGGAGGGCCCAATCAGCCCCAGCATTTT.

The V gene is TRBV7-2, the J gene TRBJ2-3, with 12 bases aligning to TRBD2. Trimming at V came to 0 bases and at J to 2 bases, leaving 6 bases not matched to a gene. The germline CDR1 and CDR2 sequences are SGHTA and FQGNSA. The CDR3 totals 18 residues. This chain's CDR3 is CASSLAVTSGGTTDTQYF. DNA for the CDR3: TGTGCCAGCAGCTTAGCGGTGACTAGCGGGGGAACCACAGATACGCAGTATTTT.

This clonotype was seen a handful of times. The chain is built from TRBV27 and TRBJ1-1; 7 bases agree with TRBD1. V was clipped by 5 bases and J by 8 bases; unmatched bases: 5. Germline CDR1 is MNHEY and CDR2 is SMNVEV (reference sequence). There are 12 residues in the CDR3. The DNA for the CDR3 is TGTGCCAGCAGTATCCGGGGACAGGAAGCTTTCTTT. The encoded protein is CASSIRGQEAFF.

The rearrangement uses TRBV12-3 or TRBV12-4 and TRBJ2-5; 11 positions match TRBD2. This CDR3 has 17 amino acids. Trimming cost V 2 bases and J 11 bases; bases outside gene matches: 16. CDR3: CASSLMFPGLAAYKQYF. The DNA of the CDR3 is TGTGCCAGCAGTTTAATGTTCCCGGGACTAGCGGCCTACAAGCAGTACTTC.

The chain links TRBV27 to TRBJ1-5; tentatively, D is TRBD1 (6 bases). Deletions cut 5 bases from V and 9 bases from J, with 17 bases between. Germline lookup yields CDR1 MNHEY and CDR2 SMNVEV (reference sequence). This CDR3 spans 14 amino acids. The CDR3 sequence is CASSPEQGNRPQHF. Here the CDR3 DNA reads TGTGCCAGCAGTCCGGAACAGGGAAACCGGCCCCAGCATTTT.

This chain uses TRBV6-2 or TRBV6-3 with TRBJ2-1, with 7 nucleotides matching TRBD2. Germline V CDR1 and CDR2: MNHEY, SVGEGT. The ends lost 2 bases at V and 0 bases at J; junction bases unmatched: 4. The CDR3 extends over 16 amino acids. The CDR3 coding sequence is TGTGCCAGCAGTTACGTAGAGCGGGGCTCCTACAATGAGCAGTTCTTC. Protein product: CASSYVERGSYNEQFF.

This clonotype was found a few times. The chain combines TRBV20-1 with TRBJ2-3; maybe TRBD2 (6 bases). The CDR3 extends over 14 amino acids. V dropped 5 bases and J dropped 5 bases, with 17 bases sitting between them. The germline V gene has CDR1 DFQATT and CDR2 SNEGSKA (reference sequence). The CDR3 region has the DNA TGCAGTGCTGCGTTGGGCGGGGTGAAAGATACGCAGTATTTT. It codes for CSAALGGVKDTQYF.

This clonotype was counted ten times or more. This chain links TRBV29-1 with TRBJ2-1; 9 bases map to TRBD2. V shed 4 bases, J shed 5 bases, and the junction held 3 bases outside the gene matches. CDR3 length: 13 residues. The germline gives CDR1 SQVTM, CDR2 ANQGSEA. DNA of the CDR3: TGCAGCGTTGTTAGCGGGAGTAACAATGAGCAGTTCTTC. Its translation: CSVVSGSNNEQFF.

This chain uses TRBV20-1 with TRBJ2-5; TRBD2 agrees at 12 bases. V lost 2 bases, J lost 11 bases, and 12 bases stayed unmatched. Germline-derived CDR1 and CDR2 are DFQATT and SNEGSKA (reference sequence). The CDR3 length is 15 residues. The CDR3 loop is CSARKLAGGDNEQYF. The CDR3 DNA reads as TGCAGTGCTAGAAAACTAGCGGGAGGAGACAATGAGCAGTACTTC.

Concerning this clonotype: One end of the junction does not line up with germline, which may come from a read error. V usage is TRBV18 and J usage is TRBJ1-2; D gene unclear. The CDR3 is 14 residues long. Germline V gene lookup returns CDR1 KGHSH and CDR2 LQKENI. The CDR3: CASSGRLTNYGHTF. CDR3 coding DNA: TGTGCCAGCTCTGGGAGGCTTACTAACTATGGCCACACCTTC.

As to this clonotype: The junction departs from germline at one end; a sequencing error may be responsible. V is TRBV3-1 and J is TRBJ2-1; 9 bases are a match to TRBD2. This CDR3 is built from 17 residues. Germline loops: CDR1 LGHDT, CDR2 YNNKEL (reference sequence). In nucleotides, the CDR3 is TGTGCCGGCAGCCAATCGACTAGCGGAGTTGCCTACAATGAGCAGTTCTTC. Translation gives CAGSQSTSGVAYNEQFF.